Listed below are T cell receptor beta chains from one sample, sequenced in a study of cytomegalovirus exposure and HLA in healthy donors. The assay was immunoSEQ multiplex PCR, and TCRdb's table has in-frame clones only and misses some. Of about 160,000 clones listed, 80% to 90% are singletons. Sequencing used PBMCs. These receptors came from a woman between 18 and 29 years old in good health and CMV-seronegative. Both conserved end residues are part of each CDR3. D genes are given only for firm matches. A row's size may be missing; if present it is once, few, many or a size class.

d_call	v_call	cdr3_length	clone_size	j_call	cdr3_aa	cdr3_nt
.	TRBV4-1	16	.	TRBJ2-7	CASSQDLSRNSYEQYF	TGCGCCAGCAGCCAAGATCTCTCGCGGAACTCCTACGAGCAGTACTTC
TRBD1	TRBV6-5	14	.	TRBJ2-7	CASSYGGQVYEQYF	TGTGCCAGCAGTTACGGTGGACAGGTCTACGAGCAGTACTTC
.	TRBV5-6	16	.	TRBJ2-7	CASSLQSGVGLYEQYF	TGTGCCAGCAGCTTACAATCAGGGGTTGGCCTCTACGAGCAGTACTTC
.	TRBV5-1	14	once	TRBJ2-1	CASSRGGSDNEQFF	TGCGCCAGCAGCAGGGGGGGATCCGACAATGAGCAGTTCTTC
TRBD2	TRBV2	19	few	TRBJ2-1	CASSDRGLAGPWRMGEQFF	TGTGCCAGCAGTGACAGGGGACTAGCGGGACCATGGAGGATGGGTGAGCAGTTCTTC
.	TRBV6-1	12	.	TRBJ1-1	CASISGDGEAFF	TGTGCCAGCATTTCAGGGGACGGTGAAGCTTTCTTT
TRBD2	TRBV2	15	.	TRBJ2-1	CASIRASGRAGEQFF	TGTGCCAGCATCCGCGCTAGCGGGAGGGCCGGTGAGCAGTTCTTC
TRBD1	TRBV7-9	16	.	TRBJ2-5	CASSLRGDRHQETQYF	TGTGCCAGCAGCTTGAGAGGGGACAGACACCAAGAGACCCAGTACTTC
.	TRBV18	16	.	TRBJ2-7	CASSRERTGTSYEQYF	TGTGCCAGCTCACGTGAGCGGACCGGTACCTCCTACGAGCAGTACTTC
.	TRBV13	13	.	TRBJ2-7	CASSLLRGYEQYF	TGTGCCAGCAGCTTACTTAGGGGCTACGAGCAGTACTTC
.	TRBV28	14	.	TRBJ2-1	CASSSRFRGNEQFF	TGTGCCAGCAGTTCCCGATTCCGGGGGAATGAGCAGTTCTTC
TRBD1	TRBV12-5	16	.	TRBJ2-3	CASGLGTQGAGDTQYF	TGTGCTAGTGGTTTGGGAACACAGGGGGCGGGAGATACGCAGTATTTT